These T cell receptor beta chains were read from a single sample in a study of Ad26.COV2.S vaccination and SARS-CoV-2 variants. Produced via immunoSEQ multiplex PCR; TCRdb's table is partial and in-frame only. The data show 75,000 to 100,000 clones, with approximately 82% seen just once and 16% held by the top ten. Specimen: peripheral blood, collected after recovery from COVID-19. The source of these receptors is a human donor who had recovered from COVID-19. The CDR3 runs from the conserved cysteine through the conserved F or W. The D gene is left open where the match is weak.

D: .
V: TRBV19
J: TRBJ1-2
DNA: TGTGCCAGTAGTGAATGGTATGGCTACACCTTC
CDR3: CASSEWYGYTF

D: TRBD2
V: TRBV7-9
J: TRBJ2-1
DNA: TGTGCCAGCAGCTTAGGGGGACTAGCGGGAGCCTACAATGAGCAGTTCTTC
CDR3: CASSLGGLAGAYNEQFF

D: TRBD2
V: TRBV4-1
J: TRBJ2-3
DNA: TGCGCCAGCAGCCCCCGACTAGCGGGAGGCTCCACAGATACGCAGTATTTT
CDR3: CASSPRLAGGSTDTQYF

D: .
V: TRBV15
J: TRBJ2-7
DNA: TGTGCCACCAGCAGAGATGTCCGATCCTACGAGCAGTACTTC
CDR3: CATSRDVRSYEQYF

D: .
V: TRBV7-2
J: TRBJ2-5
DNA: TGTGCCAGCAGCTTATTTGTTAGAGAGACCCAGTACTTC
CDR3: CASSLFVRETQYF

D: .
V: TRBV7-6
J: TRBJ2-5
DNA: TGTGCCAGCAGCTTAGCTGTCCAAGAGACCCAGTACTTC
CDR3: CASSLAVQETQYF

D: .
V: TRBV4-2
J: TRBJ2-6
DNA: TGTGCCAGCAGCACTCGATCCAGGGACTCTGGGGCCAACGTCCTGACTTTC
CDR3: CASSTRSRDSGANVLTF

D: .
V: TRBV28
J: TRBJ1-2
DNA: TGTGCGGTCGATGGCTACACCTTC
CDR3: CAVDGYTF

D: TRBD2
V: TRBV7-3
J: TRBJ2-2
DNA: TGTGCCAGCAGCTTAACGCACGGCGAGCGGGAGGCGGACACCGGGGAGCTGTTTTTT
CDR3: CASSLTHGEREADTGELFF

D: .
V: TRBV18
J: TRBJ2-5
DNA: TGTGCCAGCTCACCACCCGGGGGCCGGGAGACCCAGTACTTC
CDR3: CASSPPGGRETQYF